The rows below give T cell receptor beta chains drawn from one sample of a study of CD8+ T cells in alopecia areata. Only in-frame clones appear in the TCRdb table, and some are missing; sequencing was by immunoSEQ multiplex PCR. The table has 130,000 to 150,000 clones, roughly 44% seen once. Sequenced sample: CD4+ T cells sorted from blood. The receptor set was obtained from a human donor with alopecia areata. Both conserved end residues are part of each CDR3. Each record gives: D gene, clone size, J gene, V gene, CDR3 protein, CDR3 DNA. A D gene is named only where the DNA matches it firmly. Rows may omit the clone size; those that give it use once, few, many or a size class.

.	few	TRBJ1-1	TRBV5-4	CASSLASGYTEAFF	TGTGCCAGCAGCTTGGCGTCAGGGTACACTGAAGCTTTCTTT
.	.	TRBJ2-5	TRBV30	CAWSPIAGTQYF	TGTGCCTGGAGTCCTATTGCAGGGACCCAGTACTTC
TRBD1	.	TRBJ2-7	TRBV18	CASSLQGAGEQYF	TGTGCCAGCTCACTACAGGGGGCTGGAGAGCAGTACTTC
.	.	TRBJ2-5	TRBV27	CASSPKVRGAAQETQYF	TGTGCCAGCAGCCCTAAAGTGCGAGGAGCCGCCCAGGAGACCCAGTACTTC
.	.	TRBJ1-2	TRBV30	CAWNKDIRYGYTF	TGTGCCTGGAACAAAGACATACGCTATGGCTACACCTTC
.	.	TRBJ1-2	TRBV29-1	CSVGRQGSGGYTF	TGCAGCGTTGGAAGGCAGGGCAGCGGTGGCTACACCTTC
.	.	TRBJ1-2	TRBV6-1	CASSEASRRLANYGYTF	TGTGCCAGCAGTGAAGCATCTAGACGGTTAGCTAACTATGGCTACACCTTC
.	.	TRBJ2-5	TRBV7-6	CASSPAAETQYF	TGTGCCAGCAGCCCTGCGGCCGAGACCCAGTACTTC
.	few	TRBJ2-1	TRBV29-1	CSVEARQYNEQFF	TGCAGCGTTGAAGCTCGGCAGTACAATGAGCAGTTCTTC
TRBD2	.	TRBJ2-2	TRBV29-1	CSGLTSAGWTGELFF	TGCAGCGGACTAACTAGCGCAGGGTGGACCGGGGAGCTGTTTTTT
.	.	TRBJ2-7	TRBV7-2	CASSLVGGTILYEQYF	TGTGCCAGCAGCTTAGTGGGCGGGACGATCTTGTACGAGCAGTACTTC
.	few	TRBJ1-1	TRBV29-1	CSVKRLGDSEAFF	TGCAGCGTTAAACGGCTGGGGGATTCTGAAGCTTTCTTT
.	few	TRBJ2-3	TRBV18	CASSPRQFSTDTQYF	TGTGCCAGCTCACCAAGACAGTTTAGCACAGATACGCAGTATTTT
TRBD1	few	TRBJ2-1	TRBV28	CASSVRGSEQFF	TGTGCCAGCAGTGTCAGGGGGTCTGAGCAGTTCTTC
.	few	TRBJ2-5	TRBV6-6	CASTDLETQYF	TGTGCCAGCACCGACCTGGAGACCCAGTACTTC
.	once	TRBJ2-1	TRBV4-1	CASSQGPGLEQFF	TGCGCCAGCAGCCAAGGACCGGGACTCGAGCAGTTCTTC
.	few	TRBJ2-3	TRBV29-1	CSVGPGPTDTQYF	TGCAGCGTTGGTCCGGGGCCCACAGATACGCAGTATTTT
.	once	TRBJ2-7	TRBV7-8	CASSFGTGTYEQYF	TGTGCCAGCAGCTTCGGGACCGGGACCTACGAGCAGTACTTC
TRBD2	.	TRBJ2-7	TRBV4-1	CASSQGRDYGYEQYF	TGCGCCAGCAGCCAAGGCCGGGACTACGGATACGAGCAGTACTTC
.	.	TRBJ2-5	TRBV5-1	CASSRHPTQETQYF	TGCGCCAGCAGCCGACACCCGACCCAAGAGACCCAGTACTTC